This TCR beta chain originates from a study of cytomegalovirus exposure and HLA in healthy donors. This clone came up a few times. A multiplex PCR was run with 60 Vbeta primers and 13 Jbeta primers. Libraries were prepared by immunoSEQ multiplex PCR; TCRdb keeps only in-frame clonotypes and omits some of them. The sample yields around 130,000 clones, 73% seen once. The CDR3 has 16 residues. The V end lost 2 bases, the J end lost 6 bases, and 20 bases lay between the germline ends. Germline CDR1 reads KGHSH; CDR2 reads LQKENI. The clonotype comes from a woman aged 40 to 55 in good health and CMV-seropositive. Input material: PBMCs. This rearrangement joins TRBV18 to TRBJ2-7; D uncertain. CDR3 nucleotide sequence: TGTGCCAGCTCACCATGGCAACAGACGAACCGTCCCGAGCAGTACTTC. As protein: CASSPWQQTNRPEQYF.